This TCR beta chain was sequenced during a study of cytomegalovirus exposure and HLA in healthy donors. Study-level information: Early released data had 65 million to 100 million unique TCRs, all coming from HLA-typed donors.

CDR3 size: 16 residues. Germline CDR1 and CDR2: SNHLY and FYNNEI. V shed 6 bases and J shed 0 bases, with 15 bases lying between them. The PCR contained 60 Vbeta and 13 Jbeta primers. Sequencing used immunoSEQ multiplex PCR; TCRdb keeps in-frame clones, though not all of them. The sample has under 150,000 clones; over 60% are singletons. The sequence derives from a woman aged 25 to 39 in good health and CMV-seropositive. This sequence joins TRBV2 and TRBJ1-3; no firm D call. Specimen: PBMCs. The CDR3 loop is CASSSTSGSSGNTIYF. CDR3 nucleotides: TGTGCCAGCAGCTCTACGAGCGGCAGCTCTGGAAACACCATATATTTT.